This T cell receptor beta chain was retrieved from a study of T cells in Graves' hyperthyroidism and ophthalmopathy. A note on this clonotype: Its antigen remains unknown.

Diagnostic decisions used clinical symptoms, serum thyroxine and TRAb, thyroid ultrasound and orbital computed tomography. The CDR3 consists of 17 residues. The V gene lost 5 bases and the J gene lost 0 bases, with 19 bases spanning the gap. Germline lookup yields CDR1 MNHNS and CDR2 SASEGT. There were TCR beta CDR3 regions amplified from RNA transcripts. First-round RT-PCR with HTBI primers amplified the TCR CDR3 region. TCRdb reprocessed the multiplex PCR reads with MiXCR, giving one entry per CDR3 protein. The sample yields around 540,000 distinct CDR3 sequences, 16% seen once. Study conclusions and caveats: Most thyroid clonotypes that were expanded above 0.001 also turned up in blood.

The source of this sequence is a woman in her twenties or thirties with Graves' ophthalmopathy. This chain links TRBV6-1 with TRBJ1-1; D may be TRBD1 (6 bases). Input material: blood. The CDR3 is CASSSTKGTFLNTEAFF. The DNA of the CDR3 is TGTGCCAGCAGTTCTACAAAAGGGACATTTCTGAACACTGAAGCTTTCTTT.